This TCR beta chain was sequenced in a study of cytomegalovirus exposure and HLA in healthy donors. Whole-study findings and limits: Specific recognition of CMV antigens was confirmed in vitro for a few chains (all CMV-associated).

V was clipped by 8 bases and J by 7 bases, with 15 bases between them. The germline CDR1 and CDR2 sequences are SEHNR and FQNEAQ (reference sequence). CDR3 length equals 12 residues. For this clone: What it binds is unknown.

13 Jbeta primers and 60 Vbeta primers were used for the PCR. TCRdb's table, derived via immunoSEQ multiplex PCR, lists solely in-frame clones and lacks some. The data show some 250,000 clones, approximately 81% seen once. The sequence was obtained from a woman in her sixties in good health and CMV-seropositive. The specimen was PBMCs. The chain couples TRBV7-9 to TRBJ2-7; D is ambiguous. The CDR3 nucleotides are TGTGCCAGCTCAAGTGGCGGATGTGAGCAGTACTTC. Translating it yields CASSSGGCEQYF.